This record looks at one TCR beta chain sequence and its context. The antigen is unknown. The junction departs from germline at one end; a sequencing error may be responsible. PCR was run on genomic DNA. Multiplex PCR with 30 forward and 13 reverse primers amplified the TCR beta CDR3. TCRdb independently ran MiXCR on the multiplex PCR reads; one entry per CDR3 protein. Found here are approximately 260,000 distinct CDR3 sequences, over 45% of them singletons; the top ten hold roughly an eighth. Germline V lookup: CDR1 LGHDT, CDR2 YNNKEL (reference sequence). CDR3 length equals 12 residues. This sample stems from a study of type 1 and type 2 diabetes patients. Study-level background: From PBMCs, CD4+ and CD8+ T cells were isolated by magnetic microbeads. Study-level findings and limits: Type 2 diabetes and control V and J usage correlated highly, around 0.97. A median of one highly-expanded CD4+ clone, covering 3.9% of reads, occurred in type 2 diabetes. Type 1 diabetes repertoires were significantly less diverse than type 2 diabetes ones.

This TCR derives from a man in his late teens or twenties with type 2 diabetes. Sequences were obtained from peripheral blood mononuclear cells (PBMCs). The rearrangement links TRBV3-1 to TRBJ1-5, with D perhaps TRBD1 (5 bases). The CDR3 reads CASSQAGQPQHF. The CDR3 nucleotides are TGTGCCAGCAGCCAAGCGGGGCAGCCCCAGCATTTC.